These T cell receptor beta chains were read from a single sample in a study of T cell responses to AZD1222 COVID-19 vaccine. Assay used: immunoSEQ multiplex PCR; TCRdb lists only in-frame clones, some missing. The sample lists 150,000 or so clones; about nine tenths were seen once. Material: peripheral blood, obtained on day 0 of AZD1222 vaccination. The receptors originated from an adult in good health. Each CDR3 is given with its conserved first and last residue. The order of the fields is J gene, V gene, CDR3 protein.

TRBJ1-2 TRBV6-2/TRBV6-3 CASSYAEAAGYTF
TRBJ1-1 TRBV6-2/TRBV6-3 CASSYSYPPGTEAFF
TRBJ2-1 TRBV24-1 CATSDLQGRGPYNEQFF
TRBJ2-5 TRBV15 CATSRDHHQETQYF
TRBJ2-1 TRBV7-6 CASSFSGAYNEQFF
TRBJ1-4 TRBV13 CASSPRGGEKLFF
TRBJ2-7 TRBV7-3 CASSVGQGSGYEQYF
TRBJ2-7 TRBV6-5 CASGKAGIAYEQYF
TRBJ1-2 TRBV5-4 CASSPPGQGSNYGYTF
TRBJ2-7 TRBV27 CASSFGTSGSYEQYF
TRBJ2-7 TRBV10-3 CAISESDTGAYEQYF
TRBJ1-3 TRBV7-8 CASSLVGWGGQGNTIYF
TRBJ1-3 TRBV7-2 CASSLVRAGNTIYF
TRBJ1-1 TRBV19 CASSGLTGNTEAFF
TRBJ2-7 TRBV27 CASSVSGRAFHEQYF
TRBJ2-2 TRBV5-1 CASSLAGQPNTGELFF
TRBJ1-2 TRBV10-3 CAISESIGWYGYTF
TRBJ1-2 TRBV6-5 CASSYSGSLGGYTF
TRBJ2-7 TRBV28 CASSSIGTGPYEQYF
TRBJ2-7 TRBV7-2 CASSLKSGASYEQYF
TRBJ2-3 TRBV7-2 CASSPPSDTQYF
TRBJ2-3 TRBV6-5 CASSVAGGGDTQYF
TRBJ2-6 TRBV2 CARGGGSGANVLTF
TRBJ2-5 TRBV18 CASSRTRSYQETQYF
TRBJ1-3 TRBV3-1/TRBV3-2 CASSRGTGGSGNTIYF
TRBJ1-1 TRBV9 CASSVDSHTEAFF
TRBJ2-7 TRBV5-6 CASSSRLSGTSGYEQYF
TRBJ1-5 TRBV2 CASSQTGNQPQHF
TRBJ1-5 TRBV28 CASSFKGARNQPQHF
TRBJ2-3 TRBV7-8 CASSLESSGKDTQYF
TRBJ2-5 TRBV28 CASSISGASQETQYF
TRBJ1-1 TRBV2 CASSPENTEAFF
TRBJ2-1 TRBV18 CASSLGPRYNEQFF
TRBJ2-1 TRBV7-8 CASRLRGQGSYNEQFF
TRBJ2-2 TRBV27 CASSPSPLWELFF
TRBJ2-1 TRBV7-2 CASSLAVGGREQFF
TRBJ1-2 TRBV4-2 CASSQPGTGDDYGYTF
TRBJ1-1 TRBV30 CAWSPPLRTEAFF
TRBJ1-1 TRBV29-1 CSVEKPTEAFF
TRBJ1-5 TRBV28 CASSRPQPRQPQHF
TRBJ1-2 TRBV19 CASSFFSSYGYTF
TRBJ1-2 TRBV7-2 CASSHGQAYGYTF
TRBJ2-1 TRBV7-8 CASVGLAGLSYEQFF
TRBJ2-7 TRBV6-5 CASTKPGSSSYEQYF
TRBJ2-3 TRBV13 CASSLGQGATSTDTQYF
TRBJ2-1 TRBV6-5 CATGRTGYNEQFF
TRBJ1-2 TRBV7-9 CASSLNGYGYTF
TRBJ1-5 TRBV6-5 CASSPARGVGQPQHF
TRBJ1-1 TRBV14 CASSRVLGSPTEAFF
TRBJ1-2 TRBV3-1/TRBV3-2 CASSPSRTPEDYGYTF
TRBJ1-2 TRBV3-1/TRBV3-2 CASSQPGTGSGYTF
TRBJ2-1 TRBV7-2 CASSPDGARHNEQFF
TRBJ2-7 TRBV12-3/TRBV12-4 CASSRGGYEQYF